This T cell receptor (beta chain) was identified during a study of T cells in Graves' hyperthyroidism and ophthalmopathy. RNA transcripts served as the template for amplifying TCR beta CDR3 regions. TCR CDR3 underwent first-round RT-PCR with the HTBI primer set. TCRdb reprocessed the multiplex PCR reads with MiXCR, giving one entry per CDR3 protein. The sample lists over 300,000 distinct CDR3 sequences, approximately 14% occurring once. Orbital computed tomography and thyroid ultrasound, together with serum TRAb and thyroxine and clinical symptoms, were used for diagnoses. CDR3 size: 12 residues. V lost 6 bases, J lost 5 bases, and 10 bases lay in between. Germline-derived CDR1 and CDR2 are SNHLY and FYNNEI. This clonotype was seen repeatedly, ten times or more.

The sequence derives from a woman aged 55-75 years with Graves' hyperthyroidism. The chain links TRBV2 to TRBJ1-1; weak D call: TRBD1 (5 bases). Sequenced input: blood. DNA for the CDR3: TGTGCCAGCAGGCGACAGATAACTGAAGCTTTCTTT. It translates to CASRRQITEAFF.